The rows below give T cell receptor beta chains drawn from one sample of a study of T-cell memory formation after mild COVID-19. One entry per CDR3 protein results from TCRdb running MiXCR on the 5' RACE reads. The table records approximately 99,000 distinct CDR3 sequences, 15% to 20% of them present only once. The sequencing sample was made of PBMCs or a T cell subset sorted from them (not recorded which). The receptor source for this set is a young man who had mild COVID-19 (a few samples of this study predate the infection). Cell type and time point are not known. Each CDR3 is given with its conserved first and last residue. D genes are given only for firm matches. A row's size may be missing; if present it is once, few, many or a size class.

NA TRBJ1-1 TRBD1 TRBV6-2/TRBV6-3 TGTGCCAGCAGTTACGACCGGGACAGGGGAGTTAACACTGAAGCTTTCTTT CASSYDRDRGVNTEAFF
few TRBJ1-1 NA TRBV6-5 TGTGCCAGCAGTTACTCGGGGGGAACGAACACTGAAGCTTTCTTT CASSYSGGTNTEAFF
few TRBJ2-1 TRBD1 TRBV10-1 TGCGCCAGCAGTGAAACACAGGGGGCCTACAATGAGCAGTTCTTC CASSETQGAYNEQFF
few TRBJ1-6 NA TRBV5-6 TGTGCCAGCAGCTGGGATTTTGGGAATTCACCCCTCCACTTT CASSWDFGNSPLHF
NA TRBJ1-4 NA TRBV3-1 TGTGCCACCGGGACCTCAATGAAACTGTTTTTT CATGTSMKLFF
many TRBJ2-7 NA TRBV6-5 TGTGCCAGCAGGGAGCGGCGGGGCGAGCAGTACTTC CASRERRGEQYF
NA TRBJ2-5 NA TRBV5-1 TGCGCCAGCAGCTACCAGGGGTTTCAAGAGACCCAGTACTTC CASSYQGFQETQYF
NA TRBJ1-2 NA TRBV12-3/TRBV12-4 TGTGCCAGCAGTTTAAGGAGAAACTATGGCTACACCTTC CASSLRRNYGYTF
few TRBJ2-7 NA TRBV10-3 TGTGCCGCTGCCCGCGCAGGCGAGCAGTACTTC CAAARAGEQYF
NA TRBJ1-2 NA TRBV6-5 TGTGCCAGCAGTCAGCGAGACCGGGGTAACTATGGCTACACCTTC CASSQRDRGNYGYTF
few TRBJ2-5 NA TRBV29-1 TGCAGCGTTGAAGATGTAGGGCAGACACAAGAGACCCAGTACTTC CSVEDVGQTQETQYF
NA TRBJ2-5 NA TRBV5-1 TGCGCCAGCAGCTTCAGGCAAGAGACCCAGTACTTC CASSFRQETQYF
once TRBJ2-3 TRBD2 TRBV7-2 TGTGCCAGCAGCATAGGGACTAGCCGAGCTAGCACAGATACGCAGTATTTT CASSIGTSRASTDTQYF
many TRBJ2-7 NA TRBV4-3 TGCGCCAGCAGCCGCGGACACGGGGACCGCTCCTACGAGCAGTACTTC CASSRGHGDRSYEQYF
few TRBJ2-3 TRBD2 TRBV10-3 TGTGCCACCCTGGCTAGCGGGGCCGGAAATACGCAGTATTTT CATLASGAGNTQYF
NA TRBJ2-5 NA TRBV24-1 TGTGCCACCAGTGATCTGTTAGGAGAGACCCAGTACTTC CATSDLLGETQYF
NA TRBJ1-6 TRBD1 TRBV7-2 TGTGCCAGCAGCTCAAGACAGGGAACCGCTAATTCACCCCTCCACTTT CASSSRQGTANSPLHF
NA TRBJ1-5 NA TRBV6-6 TGTGCCAGCAGTTACGGCGACAGGCGAGTTCAGCCCCAGCATTTT CASSYGDRRVQPQHF
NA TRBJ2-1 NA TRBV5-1 TGCGCCAGCAGCTTGTGGGGGCCAGGAAATGAGCAGTTCTTC CASSLWGPGNEQFF
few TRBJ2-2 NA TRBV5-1 TGCGCCAGCAGGCTGGAGGGCTTCACCGGGGAGCTGTTTTTT CASRLEGFTGELFF
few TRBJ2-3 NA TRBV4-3 TGCGCCAGCAGCCAAAATTCGGCCCTTAGGGCAGATACGCAGTATTTT CASSQNSALRADTQYF
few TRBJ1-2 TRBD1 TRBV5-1 TGCGCCAGCGGGGGACAGGGCAACACTAACTATGGCTACACCTTC CASGGQGNTNYGYTF
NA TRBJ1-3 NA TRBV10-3 TGTGCCATCGGGACGGGAAACACCATATATTTT CAIGTGNTIYF
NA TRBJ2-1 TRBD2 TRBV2 TGTGCCAGCCTACGGACTAGCGGGGAGAGCTCCTACAATGAGCAGTTCTTC CASLRTSGESSYNEQFF
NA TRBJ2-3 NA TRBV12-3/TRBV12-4 NA CASSLEKAQYF
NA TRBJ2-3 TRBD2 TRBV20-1 TGCAGTGCTAGGGCTAGCGGGGGCCCTGTCCCATACACAGATACGCAGTATTTT CSARASGGPVPYTDTQYF
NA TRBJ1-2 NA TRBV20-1 TGCAGTTCTAGAGATCCGAGCGGCTTGACATATGGCTACACCTTC CSSRDPSGLTYGYTF
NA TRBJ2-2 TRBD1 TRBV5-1 TGCGCCAGCAGCTTATACCGGGACAGCACCGGGGAGCTGTTTTTT CASSLYRDSTGELFF
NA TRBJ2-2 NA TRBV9 TGTGCCAGCAGCGTTCTTAGCGAAAACACCGGGGAGCTGTTTTTT CASSVLSENTGELFF
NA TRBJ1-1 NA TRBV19 TGTGCCAGTAGTATAGATCGGGGGTACACTGAAGCTTTCTTT CASSIDRGYTEAFF
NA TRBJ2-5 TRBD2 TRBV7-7 TGTGCTAGCAGCCGGGGGGGGACGTACCAAGAGACCCAGTACTTC CASSRGGTYQETQYF
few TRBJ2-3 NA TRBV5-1 TGCGCCAGCAGCCTTCAGGGGTATACGCAGTATTTT CASSLQGYTQYF